Listed below are T cell receptor beta chains from one sample, sequenced in a study of CD8+CD57+ T cells in acquired aplastic anemia. One entry per CDR3 protein results from TCRdb running MiXCR on the reads. In the table there are 180,000 or so distinct CDR3 sequences, approximately 52% of which are singletons. The sequencing sample was made of sorted CD4+, CD8+, or CD8+CD57+ T cells (not recorded which) from PBMCs. These receptor sequences come from a human donor with aplastic anemia. Both conserved end residues are part of each CDR3. The D gene is left open where the match is weak. A row's size may be missing; if present it is once, few, many or a size class.

d_gene: -
v_gene: TRBV2
len: 13
abundance: many
j_gene: TRBJ2-6
CDR3aa: CASRKTGANVLTF
CDR3nt: TGTGCCAGCAGGAAGACTGGGGCCAACGTCCTGACTTTC

d_gene: TRBD1
v_gene: TRBV12-3/TRBV12-4
len: 16
abundance: many
j_gene: TRBJ2-1
CDR3aa: CASSKDRVDVGNEQFF
CDR3nt: TGTGCCAGCAGTAAAGACAGGGTTGACGTTGGCAATGAGCAGTTCTTC

d_gene: -
v_gene: TRBV24-1
len: 17
abundance: -
j_gene: TRBJ2-1
CDR3aa: CATSFGKGGGGYNEQFF
CDR3nt: TGTGCCACCAGTTTCGGCAAGGGTGGCGGCGGATACAATGAGCAGTTCTTC

d_gene: TRBD2
v_gene: TRBV29-1
len: 15
abundance: -
j_gene: TRBJ2-3
CDR3aa: CSVEEELAVTDTQYF
CDR3nt: TGCAGCGTTGAAGAAGAACTAGCGGTCACAGATACGCAGTATTTT

d_gene: -
v_gene: TRBV20-1
len: 15
abundance: -
j_gene: TRBJ1-2
CDR3aa: CSATIPRGVSYGYTF
CDR3nt: TGCAGTGCTACAATCCCCCGGGGGGTGAGCTATGGCTACACCTTC

d_gene: -
v_gene: TRBV15
len: 14
abundance: -
j_gene: TRBJ1-5
CDR3aa: CATSRKQENQPQHF
CDR3nt: TGTGCCACCAGCAGAAAGCAGGAGAATCAGCCCCAGCATTTT

d_gene: -
v_gene: TRBV9
len: 11
abundance: once
j_gene: TRBJ1-6
CDR3aa: CASGLGSPLHF
CDR3nt: TGTGCCAGCGGTTTGGGTTCACCCCTCCACTTT

d_gene: TRBD1
v_gene: TRBV2
len: 15
abundance: -
j_gene: TRBJ2-3
CDR3aa: CASKKDRGRTDAQYF
CDR3nt: TGTGCCAGCAAGAAGGACAGGGGGCGCACAGATGCGCAGTATTTT

d_gene: TRBD1
v_gene: TRBV7-2
len: 14
abundance: -
j_gene: TRBJ2-7
CDR3aa: CASSPWTGDYEQYF
CDR3nt: TGTGCCAGCAGCCCCTGGACAGGGGACTACGAGCAGTACTTC

d_gene: TRBD2
v_gene: TRBV7-2
len: 16
abundance: once
j_gene: TRBJ2-5
CDR3aa: CASSLGRRETQETQYF
CDR3nt: TGTGCCAGCAGCTTAGGGCGGCGGGAGACCCAAGAGACCCAGTACTTC

d_gene: -
v_gene: TRBV9
len: 16
abundance: many
j_gene: TRBJ1-3
CDR3aa: CASSVAAGSGGNTIYF
CDR3nt: TGTGCCAGCAGCGTAGCTGCAGGGTCGGGGGGAAACACCATATATTTT

d_gene: -
v_gene: TRBV7-9
len: 14
abundance: -
j_gene: TRBJ2-3
CDR3aa: CASSLAGGRDTQYF
CDR3nt: TGTGCCAGCAGCTTAGCGGGGGGGCGAGATACGCAGTATTTT

d_gene: -
v_gene: TRBV12-3/TRBV12-4
len: 14
abundance: -
j_gene: TRBJ2-7
CDR3aa: CASSGIGGVSEQYF
CDR3nt: TGTGCCAGCAGCGGGATAGGAGGGGTTTCCGAGCAGTACTTC

d_gene: -
v_gene: TRBV9
len: 16
abundance: -
j_gene: TRBJ2-7
CDR3aa: CASSVGGQCDLYEQYF
CDR3nt: TGTGCCAGCAGCGTAGGAGGGCAGTGTGATCTCTACGAGCAGTACTTC

d_gene: -
v_gene: TRBV18
len: 14
abundance: -
j_gene: TRBJ1-1
CDR3aa: CASSPTTGWTEAFF
CDR3nt: TGTGCCAGCTCACCGACCACGGGTTGGACTGAAGCTTTCTTT

d_gene: TRBD1
v_gene: TRBV29-1
len: 14
abundance: -
j_gene: TRBJ2-2
CDR3aa: CSVTGTANTGELFF
CDR3nt: TGCAGCGTGACGGGGACAGCGAACACCGGGGAGCTGTTTTTT

d_gene: TRBD2
v_gene: TRBV6-1
len: 14
abundance: -
j_gene: TRBJ2-1
CDR3aa: CASSTIRTSDEQFF
CDR3nt: TGTGCCAGCAGTACCATCCGGACTAGCGATGAGCAGTTCTTC

d_gene: TRBD1
v_gene: TRBV7-2
len: 14
abundance: -
j_gene: TRBJ1-4
CDR3aa: CASSRQGTGEKLFF
CDR3nt: TGTGCCAGCAGCCGACAGGGAACAGGTGAAAAACTGTTTTTT

d_gene: TRBD1
v_gene: TRBV7-8
len: 16
abundance: -
j_gene: TRBJ2-7
CDR3aa: CASSLVSGQGTYEQYF
CDR3nt: TGTGCCAGCAGCTTGGTGTCGGGACAGGGGACCTACGAGCAGTACTTC

d_gene: TRBD2
v_gene: TRBV7-2
len: 14
abundance: once
j_gene: TRBJ2-7
CDR3aa: CASRSSGGNYEQYF
CDR3nt: TGTGCCAGCAGGTCTAGCGGGGGAAACTACGAGCAGTACTTC

d_gene: -
v_gene: TRBV11-3
len: 13
abundance: many
j_gene: TRBJ2-2
CDR3aa: CASSLGRGRELFF
CDR3nt: TGTGCCAGCAGCCTTGGGCGGGGGCGGGAGCTGTTTTTT

d_gene: TRBD1
v_gene: TRBV5-1
len: 14
abundance: many
j_gene: TRBJ1-3
CDR3aa: CASSPQGAGNTIYF
CDR3nt: TGCGCCAGCAGCCCACAGGGGGCTGGAAACACCATATATTTT

d_gene: TRBD1
v_gene: TRBV7-6
len: 16
abundance: -
j_gene: TRBJ1-3
CDR3aa: CASSLGQGPPGNTIYF
CDR3nt: TGTGCCAGCAGCTTGGGACAGGGCCCCCCTGGAAACACCATATATTTT

d_gene: TRBD2
v_gene: TRBV5-1
len: 15
abundance: -
j_gene: TRBJ2-1
CDR3aa: CASTLGTSGRNEQFF
CDR3nt: TGCGCCAGCACCCTTGGGACTAGCGGGAGGAATGAGCAGTTCTTC

d_gene: -
v_gene: TRBV6-1
len: 16
abundance: -
j_gene: TRBJ1-2
CDR3aa: CASSERAGPANYGYTF
CDR3nt: TGTGCCAGCAGTGAAAGGGCAGGGCCAGCTAACTATGGCTACACCTTC

d_gene: -
v_gene: TRBV20-1
len: 16
abundance: -
j_gene: TRBJ2-5
CDR3aa: CSARATEASDQETQYF
CDR3nt: TGCAGTGCTAGAGCCACAGAGGCTAGCGACCAAGAGACCCAGTACTTC

d_gene: -
v_gene: TRBV10-3
len: 14
abundance: few
j_gene: TRBJ1-3
CDR3aa: CAISGPASGNTIYF
CDR3nt: TGTGCCATCAGTGGGCCAGCCTCTGGAAACACCATATATTTT

d_gene: -
v_gene: TRBV7-2
len: 13
abundance: few
j_gene: TRBJ2-2
CDR3aa: CASTLPKPGELFF
CDR3nt: TGTGCCAGCACCCTCCCGAAACCCGGGGAGCTGTTTTTT

d_gene: -
v_gene: TRBV6-1
len: 16
abundance: -
j_gene: TRBJ2-2
CDR3aa: CASSDPPVEYTGELFF
CDR3nt: TGTGCCAGCAGTGACCCACCAGTGGAATACACCGGGGAGCTGTTTTTT

d_gene: TRBD1
v_gene: TRBV5-1
len: 15
abundance: many
j_gene: TRBJ1-1
CDR3aa: CASSPRTGGLLKAFF
CDR3nt: TGCGCCAGCAGCCCCAGGACAGGGGGCTTACTGAAAGCTTTCTTT

d_gene: -
v_gene: TRBV3-1
len: 13
abundance: many
j_gene: TRBJ2-7
CDR3aa: CASSHPGSYEQYF
CDR3nt: TGTGCCAGCAGCCATCCCGGTTCCTACGAGCAGTACTTC

d_gene: -
v_gene: TRBV7-9
len: 12
abundance: many
j_gene: TRBJ2-7
CDR3aa: CASSPSKNEQYF
CDR3nt: TGTGCCAGCAGCCCCTCGAAGAACGAGCAGTACTTC

d_gene: TRBD2
v_gene: TRBV7-7
len: 16
abundance: -
j_gene: TRBJ2-5
CDR3aa: CASSTGTSVFQETQYF
CDR3nt: TGTGCCAGCAGCACCGGGACTAGCGTCTTCCAAGAGACCCAGTACTTC

d_gene: -
v_gene: TRBV7-8
len: 13
abundance: many
j_gene: TRBJ1-1
CDR3aa: CASSRNMNTEAFF
CDR3nt: TGTGCCAGCAGCCGAAACATGAACACTGAAGCTTTCTTT

d_gene: TRBD2
v_gene: TRBV25-1
len: 16
abundance: -
j_gene: TRBJ2-1
CDR3aa: CASSENPSGAWDEQFF
CDR3nt: TGTGCCAGCAGTGAAAACCCTAGCGGGGCTTGGGATGAGCAGTTCTTC

d_gene: -
v_gene: TRBV9
len: 14
abundance: many
j_gene: TRBJ1-1
CDR3aa: CASSPTAVGTEAFF
CDR3nt: TGTGCCAGCAGCCCTACGGCAGTCGGCACTGAAGCTTTCTTT